The 26 T cell receptor beta chains below all came from one sample that was sequenced in a study of T cell repertoires in aging, cancer and after chemotherapy. Multiplex touch-down PCR with TRB-A/B primers amplified rearranged V-D-J TRB sequences. TCRdb ran MiXCR on the multiplex PCR reads and lists one entry per CDR3 protein. The sample lists fewer than 12,000 distinct CDR3 sequences; roughly a third were seen once. Peripheral blood genomic DNA, not sorted cells or RNA, was the template. Sequenced sample: blood. The receptors stem from a human donor in good health.

The chain joins TRBV10-2 to TRBJ2-1, with D maybe TRBD2 (5 bases). The germline CDR1 and CDR2 sequences are WSHSY and SAAADI. The CDR3 runs to 18 residues. V lost 8 bases to trimming and J lost 0 bases, with 23 bases between them. The CDR3 bases are TGCGCCAGCGGATCTGGACGAGCGGTGCCGAGCTCCTACAATGAGCAGTTCTTC. This encodes CASGSGRAVPSSYNEQFF.

This clonotype has only one observation. The rearrangement joins TRBV11-3 to TRBJ1-5; 9 positions agree with TRBD1. V lost 0 bases, J lost 7 bases, and 4 bases stayed unmatched. The CDR3 is 15 amino acids. In germline, CDR1 is SGHNT, CDR2 YENEEA. The CDR3 DNA sequence: TGTGCCAGCAGCTTAGATCGCACAGGGGGCCAGCCCCAGCATTTT. This sequence encodes CASSLDRTGGQPQHF.

Sample share makes this clonotype large. The chain links TRBV29-1 to TRBJ2-3; no reliable D call. Germline assignment: CDR1 SQVTM and CDR2 ANQGSEA. Trimming removed 4 bases from V and 2 bases from J, with 7 bases in between. This CDR3 is 12 amino acids long. CDR3 loop: CSVGAATDTQYF. In nucleotides, the CDR3 is TGCAGCGTTGGCGCCGCCACAGATACGCAGTATTTT.

On this clonotype: The junction shows a germline mismatch at one end, possibly a read error. This chain connects TRBV11-1 to TRBJ2-1; 11 nucleotides match TRBD1. The CDR3 spans 16 residues. Germline CDR1 and CDR2: SGHAT and FQDESV (reference sequence). The CDR3 coding sequence is TGTGCCAGCTCAGCACAAGGACAGGGGGCTGGAAATGAGCAGCTCTTC. Its translation is CASSAQGQGAGNEQLF.

The CDR3 DNA reads as TGTGCCTGGAGTGGGGACCTAGGAAGAACCCGACAGACCCAGTACTTC. It encodes CAWSGDLGRTRQTQYF. The chain recombines TRBV30 with TRBJ2-5, with D perhaps being TRBD1 or TRBD2 (5 bases each). CDR3 size: 16 residues. Germline V lookup: CDR1 GTSNPN, CDR2 SVGIG (reference sequence). V lost 1 base to trimming and J lost 6 bases, with 21 bases between them.

This clonotype is medium-sized in the sample. V usage is TRBV11-3 and J usage is TRBJ2-3; TRBD2 is a possible D gene (5 bases). This CDR3 has 17 amino acids. Trimming took off 2 bases at V and 1 base at J, with 16 bases between the two ends. Per the germline V gene, CDR1 is SGHNT and CDR2 is YENEEA. CDR3 DNA sequence: TGTGCCAGCAGCTTAACGACGGGAAGAGACGGCACAGATACGCAGTATTTT. Protein: CASSLTTGRDGTDTQYF. Full variable domain (rest looked up from reference TRBV11-3 and TRBJ2-3): EAGVVQSPRYKIIEKKQPVAFWCNPISGHNTLYWYLQNLGQGPELLIRYENEEAVDDSQLPKDRFSAERLKGVDSTLKIQPAELGDSAVYLCASSLTTGRDGTDTQYFGPGTRLTVL.

This clonotype was seen a few times. The V and J genes are TRBV6-5 and TRBJ2-1, with 9 nucleotides matching TRBD2. CDR1 is MNHEY, CDR2 SVGAGI, per germline. Trimming cost V 2 bases and J 7 bases; bases outside gene matches: 15. The CDR3 extends over 18 amino acids. This CDR3 is CASSYQFPEAGGPNEQFF. The CDR3 DNA is TGTGCCAGCAGTTACCAGTTTCCCGAGGCGGGGGGGCCTAATGAGCAGTTCTTC.

This clonotype was counted only a few times. The gene calls are TRBV11-3 and TRBJ2-7; possible D gene TRBD2, 5 bases. Germline V gene data show CDR1 as SGHNT and CDR2 as YENEEA. V dropped 5 bases and J dropped 3 bases, with 14 bases sitting between them. The CDR3 has 14 amino acids. CDR3 protein: CASSPDPGNYEQYF. The CDR3 DNA is TGTGCCAGCAGCCCTGACCCCGGGAACTACGAGCAGTACTTC.

The chain joins TRBV7-2 to TRBJ1-2; D ambiguous. The germline CDR1 and CDR2 sequences are SGHTA and FQGNSA. The CDR3 is 13 amino acids. V lost 0 bases and J 8 bases, leaving 10 bases between the germline ends. The CDR3 protein is CASSLAAEGGYTF. In DNA form, the CDR3 reads TGTGCCAGCAGCTTAGCGGCGGAAGGGGGCTACACCTTC.

This clonotype is classed as medium-sized (0.01 to 0.1%). The chain joins TRBV11-3 to TRBJ2-1, with D maybe TRBD1 (6 bases). Germline assignment: CDR1 SGHNT and CDR2 YENEEA. There are 16 residues in the CDR3. Between the trimmed V and J ends, which lost 2 bases and 4 bases, there was a span of 15 bases. The CDR3 sequence: CASSLLLAGAYNEQFF. CDR3 nucleotide sequence: TGTGCCAGCAGCTTATTACTTGCAGGGGCTTACAATGAGCAGTTCTTC.

J is TRBJ1-1 and V is TRBV28; 9 nucleotides align to TRBD1. Germline values: CDR1 MDHEN, CDR2 SYDVKM. V shed 10 bases and J 11 bases; nucleotides not matched to a gene: 5. The CDR3 has 10 residues. The CDR3: CAIQGASAFF. For the CDR3, the DNA is TGTGCCATACAGGGGGCAAGTGCTTTCTTT. The entire variable domain, with the rest obtained from reference TRBV28 and TRBJ1-1, is as follows: DVKVTQSSRYLVKRTGEKVFLECVQDMDHENMFWYRQDPGLGLRLIYFSYDVKMKEKGDIPEGYSVSREKKERFSLILESASTNQTSMYLCAIQGASAFFGQGTRLTVV.

This clonotype has just a few counts. The genes are TRBV15 and TRBJ2-5; D gene uncertain. Germline loops: CDR1 LNHNV, CDR2 YYDKDF (reference sequence). CDR3 length: 15 amino acids. V lost 0 bases to trimming and J lost 2 bases, with 10 bases between them. This CDR3 is CATSRDLGWQETQYF. CDR3 nucleotide sequence: TGTGCCACCAGCAGAGATCTTGGTTGGCAAGAGACCCAGTACTTC.

The genes are TRBV20-1 and TRBJ1-1; no clear D gene. The CDR3 is 13 amino acids. CDR1 and CDR2 from the germline V gene are DFQATT and SNEGSKA (reference sequence). Trimming shortened V by 3 bases and J by 2 bases, and 10 bases separated the two germline ends. The CDR3 spells CSARQDPNTEAFF. The CDR3 nucleotides are TGCAGTGCTAGGCAGGACCCCAACACTGAAGCTTTCTTT.

The V call is TRBV24-1, the J call TRBJ1-3, with unresolved D. The V end lost 7 bases, the J end lost 0 bases, and 3 bases lay between the germline ends. The CDR3 sequence is 12 residues long. Per the germline V gene, CDR1 is KGHDR and CDR2 is SFDVKD. The CDR3 region is CATSNSGNTIYF. The CDR3 DNA reads as TGTGCCACCAGCAACTCTGGAAACACCATATATTTT.

By frequency in the sample, this clonotype is medium-sized (0.01 to 0.1%). This sequence joins TRBV29-1 and TRBJ1-1, with D possibly TRBD1 on 5 matching bases. Germline CDR1 is SQVTM and CDR2 is ANQGSEA. The CDR3 is made up of 14 amino acids. With 2 bases removed from V and 0 bases from J, the gap between germline ends came to 10 bases. CDR3 region: CSVEQAGLNTEAFF. The CDR3 DNA sequence: TGCAGCGTTGAACAGGCAGGGTTGAACACTGAAGCTTTCTTT.

This clonotype came up a few times. This chain uses TRBV6-1 with TRBJ1-2, with TRBD1 as a possible D gene (6 bases). CDR3 length: 15 residues. Germline V lookup: CDR1 MNHNS, CDR2 SASEGT. Trimming took 7 bases from V and 6 from J, leaving 21 bases between them. CDR3 bases: TGTGCCAGCACCCCTCAAGGGGGGGGCGCCCATGGCTACACCTTC. Amino acid sequence: CASTPQGGGAHGYTF.

This chain links TRBV5-1 with TRBJ2-5; 8 bases align to TRBD2. V was pared by 0 bases and J by 2 bases, with 9 bases of the junction left unmatched. Germline CDR1 and CDR2: SGHRS and YFSETQ. This CDR3 comprises 17 residues. Here the CDR3 DNA reads TGCGCCAGCAGCTTGGGGGGTAGCGGGACGTCACAAGAGACCCAGTACTTC. Protein sequence: CASSLGGSGTSQETQYF.

The chain combines TRBV7-6 with TRBJ2-7; the D is unclear. Germline lookup yields CDR1 SGHVS and CDR2 FNYEAQ. This CDR3 comprises 12 residues. The ends were cut back, 1 base at V and 6 bases at J, with 7 bases in the middle. CDR3 nucleotides: TGTGCCAGCAGCTTAGATCGGAGCGAGCAGTACTTC. This translates into CASSLDRSEQYF.

This chain joins TRBV12-3 or TRBV12-4 and TRBJ2-1; 12 bases agree with TRBD2. Losses at the gene ends were 5 bases for V and 2 bases for J; bases not matched to a gene: 10. There are 18 residues in the CDR3. The CDR3: CASSPILLAGGAYNEQFF. As DNA, the CDR3 is TGTGCCAGCAGTCCAATCCTACTAGCGGGGGGAGCCTACAATGAGCAGTTCTTC.

In its sample, this clonotype is medium-sized. The chain links TRBV29-1 to TRBJ2-3; 8 bases line up with TRBD1. With 1 base clipped from V and 3 bases from J, the junction kept 3 bases outside the gene matches. This CDR3 has 14 amino acids. Germline V CDR1 and CDR2: SQVTM, ANQGSEA. CDR3: CSVEAGQGTDTQYF. The CDR3 nucleotides are TGCAGCGTTGAAGCCGGACAGGGAACAGATACGCAGTATTTT.

The chain links TRBV6-5 to TRBJ2-7; 7 bases agree with TRBD1. CDR1 is MNHEY, CDR2 SVGAGI, per germline. Losses at the gene ends were 6 bases for V and 6 bases for J; bases not matched to a gene: 8. CDR3 size: 13 residues. The CDR3 is CASSRGQTFEQYF. The CDR3 DNA reads as TGTGCCAGCAGCCGGGGACAGACTTTCGAGCAGTACTTC.

There are a few counts of this clonotype. CDR3 amino acids: CASSLVAGTGGGYTF. The CDR3 nucleotides read TGTGCCAGCAGCTTAGTTGCCGGGACAGGGGGCGGCTACACCTTC. The rearrangement uses TRBV7-6 and TRBJ1-2; 12 nucleotides match TRBD1. CDR1 SGHVS and CDR2 FNYEAQ come from the germline V gene. With 1 base clipped from V and 8 bases from J, the junction kept 5 bases outside the gene matches. This CDR3 has 15 amino acids.

The rearrangement uses TRBV6-5 and TRBJ1-6, with D perhaps matching TRBD1 (5 bases). The CDR3 contains 13 residues. V was pared by 7 bases and J by 9 bases, with 13 bases between. Germline V gene lookup returns CDR1 MNHEY and CDR2 SVGAGI. CDR3 protein: CASIGGFGSPLHF. CDR3 nucleotide sequence: TGTGCCAGCATTGGGGGATTTGGTTCACCCCTCCACTTT.

The rearrangement links TRBV18 to TRBJ2-3; 12 bases are shared with TRBD2. Trimming at V came to 0 bases and at J to 8 bases, leaving 3 bases not matched to a gene. This CDR3 contains 15 residues. Germline V gene data show CDR1 as KGHSH and CDR2 as LQKENI. CDR3 region: CASSPPTSGGSTQYF. The CDR3 DNA sequence: TGTGCCAGCTCACCACCGACTAGCGGGGGTTCTACGCAGTATTTT.

With regard to this clonotype: One end of the junction is discordant with germline, which a read error may explain. The genes are TRBV24-1 and TRBJ1-1; 10 bases fit TRBD1. The CDR3 runs to 13 residues. The germline CDR1 and CDR2 sequences are KGHDR and SFDVKD. CDR3 nucleotide sequence: TGTGCCAGCAGTGGGGACAGGGGCGCTGAAGCTTTCTTT. Residues: CASSGDRGAEAFF.

The rearrangement uses TRBV18 and TRBJ2-1, with a tentative D call TRBD1 (7 bases). This CDR3 is built from 17 residues. Germline CDR1 is KGHSH and CDR2 is LQKENI. V lost 8 bases and J lost 7, with 27 bases in between. CDR3: CASSQDGGGAGGNEQFF. Here the CDR3 DNA reads TGTGCCAGCAGCCAAGATGGAGGGGGCGCCGGAGGAAATGAGCAGTTCTTC.